This TCR beta chain comes out of a study of T cells in Graves' hyperthyroidism and ophthalmopathy. V lost 4 bases and J lost 5; bases outside the gene matches: 8. CDR3 length: 14 amino acids. Germline V CDR1 and CDR2: MDHEN, SYDVKM. At least ten counts were recorded for this clonotype. RNA transcripts gave rise to amplified TCR beta CDR3 regions. The HTBI set primed first-round TCR CDR3 RT-PCR. TCRdb re-called the multiplex PCR reads with MiXCR, one entry per CDR3 protein. The sample has some 700,000 distinct CDR3 sequences; roughly 17% are singletons. The chain combines TRBV28 with TRBJ2-7, with 7 positions matching TRBD1. The clonotype originates from a man aged 50 to 59 with Graves' hyperthyroidism. Sequenced input: blood. This CDR3 reads CASSSGQVVDEQYF. Written as DNA, the CDR3 is TGTGCCAGCAGTTCCGGACAGGTCGTGGACGAGCAGTACTTC.